The 26 T cell receptor beta chains below all came from one sample that was sequenced in a study of T-cell memory formation after mild COVID-19. TCRdb reprocessed the 5' RACE reads with MiXCR, giving one entry per CDR3 protein. The table includes roughly 320,000 distinct CDR3 sequences, around 28% detected once. Sample: PBMCs or a T cell subset sorted from them (not recorded which). All receptors come from an adult woman who had mild COVID-19 (a few samples of this study predate the infection). Cell type and time point are not known.

The table lists this clonotype with a few counts. The chain links TRBV9 to TRBJ2-5, with D perhaps matching TRBD1 or TRBD2 (6 bases each). CDR3 length: 15 residues. Germline assignment: CDR1 SGDLS and CDR2 YYNGEE. V dropped 5 bases and J dropped 5 bases, with 19 bases sitting between them. CDR3: CASSLGGPFEETQYF. The DNA of the CDR3 is TGTGCCAGCAGTCTAGGGGGGCCTTTTGAGGAGACCCAGTACTTC.

V and J are TRBV6-6 and TRBJ2-5, with D uncertain. The ends were cut back, 5 bases at V and 4 bases at J, with 11 bases in the middle. This CDR3 spans 13 amino acids. Germline CDR1 reads MNHNY; CDR2 reads SVGAGI (reference sequence). CDR3 region: CASSKPAPETQYF. CDR3 in DNA: TGTGCCAGCAGTAAACCGGCCCCAGAGACCCAGTACTTC.

This clonotype turned up a few times. CDR3 sequence (DNA): TGTGCCAGCAGCCCCGGGGGGGGTCGGATGAACACTGAAGCTTTCTTT. Its protein product is CASSPGGGRMNTEAFF. V and J are TRBV12-3 or TRBV12-4 and TRBJ1-1; perhaps TRBD1 as D (5 bases). The CDR3 runs to 16 residues. The V and J ends lost 6 bases and 0 bases respectively, with 17 bases between them.

This clonotype has a handful of counts. The rearrangement uses TRBV7-2 and TRBJ2-1, with TRBD1 identical over 12 bases. The V gene's germline CDR1 is SGHTA and CDR2 FQGNSA. The J segment lost 7 bases and the V segment lost 2 bases, leaving 9 bases of the junction unmatched. CDR3 length equals 17 residues. DNA for the CDR3: TGTGCCAGCAGCTTATATGTGGGACAGGGGGCTAAAAATGAGCAGTTCTTC. Amino acids: CASSLYVGQGAKNEQFF.

This clonotype was observed a few times. This chain uses TRBV7-6 with TRBJ2-2; no definite D call. Between the trimmed V and J ends, which lost 5 bases and 3 bases, there was a span of 10 bases. The CDR3 runs to 14 residues. Germline CDR1 reads SGHVS; CDR2 reads FNYEAQ. The DNA of the CDR3 is TGTGCCAGCAGCCCCTGGCCAGACACCGGGGAGCTGTTTTTT. Translation gives CASSPWPDTGELFF.

The J gene is TRBJ2-5, the V gene TRBV12-3 or TRBV12-4; TRBD1 agrees at 7 bases. The trim removed 4 bases at V and 4 bases at J, leaving 12 bases unmatched. This CDR3 contains 16 residues. The CDR3 DNA follows: TGTGCCAGCAGTTCATCCGACGACAGGGCCCCAGAGACCCAGTACTTC. This encodes CASSSSDDRAPETQYF.

The J gene is TRBJ2-7, the V gene TRBV9; D not resolved. The CDR3 loop spans 15 amino acids. V dropped 4 bases and J dropped 3 bases, with 17 bases sitting between them. The germline CDR1 and CDR2 sequences are SGDLS and YYNGEE. CDR3 region: CASSRRWGPNYEQYF. The CDR3 DNA reads TGTGCCAGCAGCCGTCGCTGGGGTCCGAACTACGAGCAGTACTTC.

The CDR3 DNA reads TGCAGTGCTAGAATCTCTTCTTACACTGAAGCTTTCTTT. Translation gives CSARISSYTEAFF. The V gene is TRBV20-1, the J gene TRBJ1-1; D gene uncertain. Germline CDR1 and CDR2: DFQATT and SNEGSKA (reference sequence). V was shortened by 2 bases and J by 3 bases, with 10 bases between the two germline ends. CDR3 length: 13 amino acids.

The chain employs TRBV5-6 and TRBJ2-7; D is unresolved. Germline V gene sequence: CDR1 SGHDT, CDR2 YYEEEE. Trimming removed 0 bases from V and 3 bases from J, with 7 bases in between. This CDR3 spans 13 amino acids. The CDR3 coding sequence is TGTGCCAGCAGCTTGGCGTGGGGCTACGAGCAGTACTTC. It encodes CASSLAWGYEQYF.

This chain connects TRBV30 to TRBJ1-6; 8 nucleotides match TRBD1. J was trimmed by 7 bases and V by 5 bases; bases with no gene match: 19. The CDR3 is 18 amino acids. Looked up from germline, CDR1 is GTSNPN and CDR2 is SVGIG (reference sequence). In nucleotides, the CDR3 is TGTGCCTGGGGTAGGGACAGGTCAACCCGCAAGATCAATTCACCCCTCCACTTT. This sequence encodes CAWGRDRSTRKINSPLHF.

This clonotype was seen a few times. This rearrangement joins TRBV20-1 to TRBJ1-1; D is uncertain. Germline assignment: CDR1 DFQATT and CDR2 SNEGSKA (reference sequence). This CDR3 region has 11 residues. Trimming pared 3 bases from V and 1 base from J, leaving 3 bases between. CDR3 amino acids: CSASENTEAFF. CDR3 nucleotide sequence: TGCAGTGCTAGCGAGAACACTGAAGCTTTCTTT.

This chain links TRBV7-9 with TRBJ2-2; D is unresolved. Looked up from germline, CDR1 is SEHNR and CDR2 is FQNEAQ (reference sequence). There are 12 residues in the CDR3. The V end lost 4 bases, the J end lost 9 bases, and 9 bases lay between the germline ends. The CDR3 loop reads CASSYPSRELFF. For the CDR3, the DNA is TGTGCCAGCAGCTATCCAAGCAGGGAGCTGTTTTTT. Combining the CDR3 with reference TRBV7-9 and TRBJ2-2 gives the whole variable domain DTGVSQNPRHKITKRGQNVTFRCDPISEHNRLYWYRQTLGQGPEFLTYFQNEAQLEKSRLLSDRFSAERPKGSFSTLEIQRTEQGDSAMYLCASSYPSRELFFGEGSRLTVL.

The chain has TRBV12-3 or TRBV12-4 and TRBJ1-1; no definite D call. The CDR3 runs 11 residues. Trimming cost V 7 bases and J 1 base, with 4 bases left between them. Here the CDR3 reads CASTRNTEAFF. CDR3 nucleotide sequence: TGTGCCAGCACGAGGAACACTGAAGCTTTCTTT.

The chain has TRBV4-1 and TRBJ2-3; possibly TRBD1 for D (6 bases). CDR3 size: 17 residues. Germline-derived CDR1 and CDR2 are MGHRA and YSYEKL. Trimming took 4 bases from V and 3 from J, leaving 20 bases between them. The CDR3 DNA is TGCGCCAGCAGCCCAGGCGCAAGGGGGAGAAGGACAGATACGCAGTATTTT. This gives the protein CASSPGARGRRTDTQYF.

This clonotype was found a few times. The rearrangement links TRBV7-9 to TRBJ1-5; D is ambiguous. Germline assignment: CDR1 SEHNR and CDR2 FQNEAQ (reference sequence). Between the trimmed V and J ends, which lost 4 bases and 4 bases, there was a span of 11 bases. This CDR3 has 14 amino acids. CDR3 nucleotide sequence: TGTGCCAGCAGCTCCGGAAGGGATAATCAGCCCCAGCATTTT. It encodes CASSSGRDNQPQHF.

The rearrangement joins TRBV7-8 to TRBJ2-1; unclear D gene. Germline V lookup: CDR1 SGHVS, CDR2 FQNEAQ. The CDR3 has 16 residues. Trimming removed 5 bases at V and 6 bases at J, with 20 bases between. The CDR3 region has the DNA TGTGCCAGCAGCCCTCCGGAGAAGTTCCAGAGCAATGAGCAGTTCTTC. This encodes CASSPPEKFQSNEQFF.

This chain's CDR3 is CASSQDWATGELSGYTF. CDR3 nucleotides: TGCGCCAGCAGCCAAGATTGGGCGACAGGGGAGCTGAGCGGCTACACCTTC. The chain recombines TRBV4-1 with TRBJ1-2; 8 positions agree with TRBD1. After removal of 0 bases from V and 8 bases from J, the junction contained 14 bases not matched to a gene. Germline CDR1 reads MGHRA; CDR2 reads YSYEKL. The CDR3 is made up of 17 amino acids.

Only a few counts were recorded for this clonotype. CDR3 region: CASSHPNTEAFF. The CDR3 nucleotides read TGTGCCAGCAGCCATCCTAACACTGAAGCTTTCTTT. The chain employs TRBV7-3 and TRBJ1-1, with D unclear. Germline-derived CDR1 and CDR2 are SGHTA and FQGTGA. This CDR3 region has 12 residues. V lost 5 bases, J lost 2 bases, and 6 bases lay in between.

This clonotype was detected a few times. V gene TRBV29-1 combines with J gene TRBJ2-2, with TRBD1 as a possible D gene (6 bases). Trimming took 5 bases from V and 5 from J, leaving 12 bases between them. This CDR3 is 13 amino acids long. CDR1 and CDR2 from the germline V gene are SQVTM and ANQGSEA. The CDR3 reads CSVCLGGTGELFF. CDR3 DNA: TGCAGCGTTTGCTTAGGGGGAACCGGGGAGCTGTTTTTT.

The rearrangement uses TRBV24-1 and TRBJ2-4; D unresolved. Germline CDR1 reads KGHDR; CDR2 reads SFDVKD. V dropped 5 bases and J dropped 7 bases, with 11 bases sitting between them. The CDR3 consists of 13 residues. As DNA, the CDR3 is TGTGCCACCAGTGCGTCGAAGGAGAACATTCAGTACTTC. As protein: CATSASKENIQYF.

CDR3 in DNA: TGTGCCAGCAGCTATGCTCGTCGAGATACGCAGTATTTT. This translates into CASSYARRDTQYF. V and J are TRBV7-8 and TRBJ2-3; D remains unclear. This CDR3 comprises 13 residues. The V and J ends lost 4 bases and 5 bases respectively, with 10 bases between them. Germline CDR1 SGHVS, CDR2 FQNEAQ.

Only a few counts were recorded for this clonotype. V gene TRBV20-1 combines with J gene TRBJ2-3; 7 bases fit TRBD2. Germline CDR1 is DFQATT and CDR2 is SNEGSKA (reference sequence). The ends lost 3 bases at V and 0 bases at J; junction bases unmatched: 3. The CDR3 spans 14 residues. CDR3 nucleotide sequence: TGCAGTGCTAGCCGGGGGGACAGCACAGATACGCAGTATTTT. Translation gives CSASRGDSTDTQYF.

The chain uses TRBV7-9 and TRBJ2-7; D may be TRBD1 or TRBD2 (5 bases each). CDR1 and CDR2 from the germline V gene are SEHNR and FQNEAQ (reference sequence). This CDR3 has 16 residues. V lost 2 bases and J 3 bases, leaving 17 bases between the germline ends. The CDR3 is CASSLLSRGLNYEQYF. CDR3 coding DNA: TGTGCCAGCAGCTTACTTTCGAGGGGCCTAAACTACGAGCAGTACTTC. Complete variable domain (other parts from reference TRBV7-9 and TRBJ2-7): DTGVSQNPRHKITKRGQNVTFRCDPISEHNRLYWYRQTLGQGPEFLTYFQNEAQLEKSRLLSDRFSAERPKGSFSTLEIQRTEQGDSAMYLCASSLLSRGLNYEQYFGPGTRLTVT.

This sequence joins TRBV20-1 and TRBJ2-2; TRBD2 aligns across 8 bases. Germline CDR1 and CDR2: DFQATT and SNEGSKA (reference sequence). CDR3 length equals 16 residues. V lost 0 bases to trimming and J lost 1 base; unmatched junction nucleotides: 4. The CDR3 is CSARDLLAGNTGELFF. CDR3 sequence (DNA): TGCAGTGCTAGAGATTTGCTAGCGGGGAACACCGGGGAGCTGTTTTTT.

This clonotype was detected only a few times. The chain joins TRBV20-1 to TRBJ2-5, with D perhaps matching TRBD2 (6 bases). Deletions cut 0 bases from V and 6 bases from J, with 11 bases between. Germline assignment: CDR1 DFQATT and CDR2 SNEGSKA (reference sequence). CDR3 length: 13 amino acids. CDR3 in amino acids: CSARDLAGKTQYF. In DNA form, the CDR3 reads TGCAGTGCTAGAGATTTGGCGGGAAAGACCCAGTACTTC.

This clonotype was recorded a few times. This chain links TRBV6-6 with TRBJ2-7; TRBD1 matches at 9 bases. The V segment lost 5 bases and the J segment 3 bases; nucleotides outside the gene matches: 8. The germline CDR1 and CDR2 sequences are MNHNY and SVGAGI (reference sequence). This CDR3 spans 15 amino acids. The CDR3 DNA reads as TGTGCCAGCAGTCGGATCCGGGACAGGGACTACGAGCAGTACTTC. Its translation is CASSRIRDRDYEQYF.